This T cell receptor beta chain was observed in a study of T cell clonotyping in hematopoietic cell transplantation. Study-wide results and caveats: Few recipient clonotypes overlapped donors; over 97% were de novo at given depth. After transplant, recipient diversity fell while pathologically expanded clonotypes grew through day 180.

This clone has just one count. Its antigen is as yet unknown. CDR3 length: 14 amino acids. Germline values: CDR1 SGHNT, CDR2 YENEEA. V lost 5 bases and J 2 bases, leaving 12 bases between the germline ends. Assay used: immunoSEQ multiplex PCR; TCRdb lists only in-frame clones, some missing. Here the sample spans 35,000 to 50,000 clones, 95% being singletons. The rearrangement links TRBV11-3 to TRBJ2-5, with D unresolved. Sample: peripheral blood mononuclear cells. This clonotype was sampled from a man younger than 40 in good health. Some clones in this sample may be carry-over from other donors' samples. CDR3 in amino acids: CASSAGRPQETQYF. The CDR3 region has the DNA TGTGCCAGCAGCGCCGGGCGGCCACAAGAGACCCAGTACTTC.